Described below is a single T cell receptor (beta chain) sequence and its context. This clonotype was picked up many times. Its antigen is not yet known. One base away there is no much larger clone; base qualities are not given. CDR1 is given as LNHDA and CDR2 as SQIVND, both from the germline V gene (reference sequence). From its cysteine to its phenylalanine, the CDR3 spans 12 amino acids. The retained sequence is limited to the CDR3, 36 bases, with the frame set at the first base. The junction shows trimming of 3 bases on V and 4 bases on J, plus 4 bases between the germline ends. Genomic DNA was used as template for profiling of TCR beta VDJ combinations and CDR3 sequences. An Illumina HiSeq 2000 was used for TCR repertoire sequencing. The paper's data handling went like this. Repertoires were assessed using TRBV/TRBJ rearrangement plots, CDR3 size and DJ length profiles, and Simpson's diversity index. The immunodominant clone was defined as the most abundant DNA sequence in deep sequencing data. CDR3 amino acid sequences were screened for sharing across subjects and compared with published repertoires and the VDJdb database. Through fastp at Q25 and MiXCR, TCRdb rebuilt clones from the public reads, retaining in-frame beta chains. Each CDR3 protein gets just one entry, which takes the most common genes and DNA from the rows behind it. The V and J calls shown here were made by TCRdb, not taken from the authors' results. This sample is represented by 150,000 to 160,000 distinct CDR3 sequences; about 50% of them were singletons. The ten largest clonotypes hold approximately 12% of the sample.

The patients picked for sequencing were ones in whom flow cytometry had shown an expansion of CD8+CD57+ cells. Every patient had severe acquired aplastic anemia, diagnosed using the International Study of Aplastic Anemia and Agranulocytosis and Camitta criteria. Patients had received no therapy at the time of blood sampling. The study deep-sequenced TCR repertoires of sorted CD4+ and CD8+ blood T cells from severe aplastic anemia patients and healthy subjects. In the USA, patient enrollment took place under clinicaltrials.gov protocols 00001620, 01623167, 00001397, 00071045, 00081523 and 00961064. Ficoll-Paque density gradient centrifugation was used to isolate peripheral blood mononuclear cells. Before DNA was extracted, CD4+ and CD8+ T cells were sorted using either FACS or magnetic beads. The source of the sample is a study of CD8+CD57+ T cells in acquired aplastic anemia listed by TCRdb under 2018. Study-wide context: On average, sorted CD4+ and CD8+ cells yielded 3.2 ug of extracted DNA, with a range of roughly 0.18 to 27.4 ug. A CD8+CD57+ expansion meant a frequency higher than the mean frequency seen in healthy subjects. The investigation overall reported the following: Patients and healthy controls showed no significant difference in CD8+ Simpson's diversity (P=0.060). Roughly 30 CD8+ CDR3 sequences were found to be shared between patients and controls, but these sequences appeared to be highly expressed in patients and within the immunodominant clones of the patients.

This clonotype was obtained from a human donor with aplastic anemia. Material: sorted CD4+, CD8+, or CD8+CD57+ T cells (not recorded which) from PBMCs. The rearranged segments are TRBV19 and TRBJ1-5, with no confident D gene call. The DNA reads TGTGCCAGTAGTATCAGGAATCAGCCCCAGCATTTT. Its amino acids are CASSIRNQPQHF.